The present T cell receptor beta chain was sequenced within a study of T cell repertoires in cytomegalovirus infection. Study background: CMV epitopes, recently identified HLA-C-restricted and well-studied HLA-B-restricted, were used. CMV infection and matching HLA type were both indicated by public TCR beta signatures.

Whole-study findings and limits: Within the response measured ex vivo, HLA-C-restricted CMV-specific TCR beta clonotypes were dominant.

TCRdb called the reads again in MiXCR, with one record for every CDR3 protein. This table holds 51,000 or so distinct CDR3 sequences, around 20% found once. The V gene end was trimmed by 3 bases and the J gene end by 0 bases; junction bases not matched to a gene: 10. Germline V gives CDR1 WSHSY, CDR2 SAAADI. This CDR3 contains 18 residues. A remark on this clonotype: The antigen remains unidentified.

Specimen: CD8+ T cells from cultured PBMCs, collected from culture after CMV antigen stimulation. This receptor was obtained from a human donor in good health (CMV status not recorded). Some clones in this sample may be carry-over from other donors' samples. This rearrangement joins TRBV10-2 to TRBJ2-3; 9 positions agree with TRBD2. For the CDR3, the DNA is TGCGCCAGCAGTGAACGCGGGGGGGCTATCATTAGCACAGATACGCAGTATTTT. Translation: CASSERGGAIISTDTQYF.